What follows are 16 T cell receptor beta chains derived from one specimen sequenced in a study of blood T cell repertoires in COVID-19. Profiling relied on immunoSEQ multiplex PCR, and the TCRdb table lists in-frame clones only, not all of them. The table lists about 68,000 clones, roughly 84% of them singletons, with around 4% in the top ten. The sequencing input was peripheral blood. These receptors were obtained from a man aged 45 to 65 with acute or convalescent COVID-19.

This clone has only one observation. This chain uses TRBV6-1 with TRBJ1-5, with D uncertain. With 2 bases removed from V and 7 bases from J, the gap between germline ends came to 12 bases. The CDR3 length is 14 residues. Germline CDR1 MNHNS, CDR2 SASEGT. The CDR3 region has the DNA TGTGCCAGCAGTGAATGGAGGGAAAGGCAGCCCCAGCATTTT. This codes for CASSEWRERQPQHF.

The V call is TRBV2, the J call TRBJ1-5; 7 bases agree with TRBD1. This CDR3 region has 15 residues. Germline values: CDR1 SNHLY, CDR2 FYNNEI. J was trimmed by 2 bases and V by 0 bases; bases with no gene match: 1. CDR3 in amino acids: CASSEAQGGNQPQHF. As DNA, the CDR3 is TGTGCCAGCAGTGAAGCCCAGGGGGGCAATCAGCCCCAGCATTTT.

This chain links TRBV11-2 with TRBJ2-1; the match to TRBD2 covers 9 bases. Germline V gives CDR1 SGHAT, CDR2 FQNNGV. The CDR3 is 14 residues long. The J segment lost 9 bases and the V segment lost 4 bases, leaving 7 bases of the junction unmatched. The CDR3 is CASSSGTSKGEQFF. CDR3 nucleotide sequence: TGTGCCAGCAGCTCCGGGACTAGCAAAGGTGAGCAGTTCTTC. Filled out from reference TRBV11-2 and TRBJ2-1, the complete variable domain reads EAGVAQSPRYKIIEKRQSVAFWCNPISGHATLYWYQQILGQGPKLLIQFQNNGVVDDSQLPKDRFSAERLKGVDSTLKIQPAKLEDSAVYLCASSSGTSKGEQFFGPGTRLTVL.

J is TRBJ1-6 and V is TRBV27, with 8 bases aligning to TRBD1. Trimming cost V 6 bases and J 9 bases; bases outside gene matches: 16. CDR3 length: 17 amino acids. Germline assignment: CDR1 MNHEY and CDR2 SMNVEV (reference sequence). The CDR3 reads CASSLQDWDRRGSPLHF. The CDR3 DNA follows: TGTGCCAGCAGCTTGCAAGACTGGGACAGGAGGGGTTCACCCCTCCACTTT.

This chain links TRBV6-5 with TRBJ1-3; D not resolved. Germline CDR1 is MNHEY and CDR2 is SVGAGI. Deletions cut 6 bases from V and 2 bases from J, with 14 bases between. This CDR3 is 15 amino acids long. The CDR3 DNA sequence: TGTGCCAGCAGATCTGAAGGGAGTACTGGAAACACCATATATTTT. Protein: CASRSEGSTGNTIYF.

In its sample, this clone was seen a few times. The chain recombines TRBV7-8 with TRBJ1-1; 7 nucleotides align to TRBD1. This CDR3 is 14 amino acids long. The junction had 5 bases not matched to a gene; V was cut back by 7 bases and J by 0 bases. CDR1 SGHVS and CDR2 FQNEAQ come from the germline V gene. CDR3 nucleotide sequence: TGTGCCAGCACCCAGACAGGGTTGAACACTGAAGCTTTCTTT. Protein: CASTQTGLNTEAFF.

With respect to this clone: The sample holds other DNA sequences that translate to the same CDR3. The chain combines TRBV19 with TRBJ1-1; 8 bases map to TRBD1. CDR3 length: 16 residues. Germline assignment: CDR1 LNHDA and CDR2 SQIVND (reference sequence). V lost 4 bases, J lost 2 bases, and 9 bases stayed unmatched. In DNA, the CDR3 is TGTGCCAGTAGTACCACTCGACAGGGGATAAACACTGAAGCTTTCTTT. This codes for CASSTTRQGINTEAFF.

J is TRBJ2-7 and V is TRBV4-1, with TRBD2 matching 15 bases. From germline, CDR1 is MGHRA and CDR2 YSYEKL. The CDR3 runs to 17 residues. V gave up 0 bases and J gave up 4 bases; unmatched junction bases: 4. The chain's CDR3 is CASSQDPGLAGGYEQYF. For the CDR3, the DNA is TGCGCCAGCAGCCAAGACCCGGGACTAGCGGGAGGTTACGAGCAGTACTTC.

This chain uses TRBV2 with TRBJ2-4; a weak D match, TRBD1 (6 bases). Germline CDR1 reads SNHLY; CDR2 reads FYNNEI. Trimming shortened V by 11 bases and J by 7 bases, and 18 bases separated the two germline ends. CDR3 size: 13 residues. The CDR3 DNA reads TGTGCCTCTACAGGGAGAGGGTGGAACATTCAGTACTTC. This encodes CASTGRGWNIQYF.

The chain combines TRBV6-5 with TRBJ1-5, with D hard to call. Trimming took 5 bases from V and 0 from J, leaving 11 bases between them. Germline lookup yields CDR1 MNHEY and CDR2 SVGAGI. This CDR3 comprises 15 residues. The CDR3 is CASSPAGYSNQPQHF. DNA for the CDR3: TGTGCCAGCAGTCCAGCGGGATATAGCAATCAGCCCCAGCATTTT.

Here the CDR3 DNA reads TGCGCCAGCAGCTTGGATGGCGGAAGATTGAACACTGAAGCTTTCTTT. Encoded protein: CASSLDGGRLNTEAFF. The rearrangement joins TRBV5-1 to TRBJ1-1, with unresolved D. From germline, CDR1 is SGHRS and CDR2 YFSETQ. CDR3 length: 16 residues. V gave up 0 bases and J gave up 0 bases, with 12 bases separating them.

This chain uses TRBV5-8 with TRBJ1-6; D ambiguous. Trimming cost V 0 bases and J 0 bases, with 10 bases left between them. The CDR3 sequence is 17 residues long. CDR1 is SGHTS and CDR2 is YDEGEE in the germline V gene. The CDR3 region is CASSLESGSSYNSPLHF. The CDR3 DNA is TGTGCCAGCAGCTTGGAGAGTGGGAGCTCCTATAATTCACCCCTCCACTTT.

This clone was found a few times. The chain has TRBV10-2 and TRBJ2-7, with D hard to call. V shed 2 bases and J shed 3 bases, with 5 bases lying between them. In germline, CDR1 is WSHSY, CDR2 SAAADI. The CDR3 is 12 residues long. The CDR3 is CASSEPGYEQYF. CDR3 in DNA: TGCGCCAGCAGTGAGCCGGGCTACGAGCAGTACTTC.

This clone came up once. The chain carries TRBV5-4 and TRBJ2-3, with TRBD2 matching 10 bases. V shed 6 bases and J 0 bases; nucleotides not matched to a gene: 4. Germline CDR1 SGHNT, CDR2 YYREEE (reference sequence). This CDR3 is 15 amino acids long. The CDR3 nucleotides are TGTGCCAGCACCAAGCGGGGGGGTAGCACAGATACGCAGTATTTT. Protein: CASTKRGGSTDTQYF.

This chain joins TRBV4-1 and TRBJ1-4; D remains unclear. Germline V gives CDR1 MGHRA, CDR2 YSYEKL. V was clipped by 3 bases and J by 5 bases, with 10 bases between them. CDR3 length equals 14 residues. The CDR3 is CASSHSGGNEKLFF. The CDR3 region has the DNA TGCGCCAGCAGCCATAGTGGAGGGAATGAAAAACTGTTTTTT.

The chain carries TRBV30 and TRBJ2-7; 9 bases fit TRBD1. The CDR3 is made up of 12 amino acids. After removal of 8 bases from V and 1 base from J, the junction contained 3 bases not matched to a gene. The V gene's germline CDR1 is GTSNPN and CDR2 SVGIG (reference sequence). CDR3 coding DNA: TGTGCCCACGACAGGGGGTCCTACGAGCAGTACTTC. Amino acids: CAHDRGSYEQYF.